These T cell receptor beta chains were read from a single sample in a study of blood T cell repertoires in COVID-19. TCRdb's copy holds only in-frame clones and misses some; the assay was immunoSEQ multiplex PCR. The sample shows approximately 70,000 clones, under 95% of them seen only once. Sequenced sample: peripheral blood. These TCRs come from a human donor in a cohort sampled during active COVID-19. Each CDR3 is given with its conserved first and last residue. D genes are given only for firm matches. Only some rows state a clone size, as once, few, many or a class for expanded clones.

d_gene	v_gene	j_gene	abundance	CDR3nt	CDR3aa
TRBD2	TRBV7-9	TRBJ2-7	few	TGTGCCAGCAGCTCTCGGACTAGCGGGGCCTACGAGCAGTACTTC	CASSSRTSGAYEQYF
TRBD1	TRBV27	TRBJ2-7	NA	TGTGCCAGCAGTTTGAGACAGGGCTTCTACGAGCAGTACTTC	CASSLRQGFYEQYF
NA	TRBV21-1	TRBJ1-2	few	TGTGCCAGCAGCAAAAGGGACAAGGGGATTATCACCTTC	CASSKRDKGIITF
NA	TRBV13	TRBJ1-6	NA	TGTGCCAGCAGCTTAGCATTAGGGTCTGGGGCCCCTGGTAATTCACCCCTCCACTTT	CASSLALGSGAPGNSPLHF
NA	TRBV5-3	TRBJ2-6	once	TGTGCCAGAAGAATAACCAGGGGTTATGGGGCCAACGTCCTGACTTTC	CARRITRGYGANVLTF
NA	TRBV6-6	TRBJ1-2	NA	TGTGCCAGCAGTTATAGTGGAACTCCTGGAGCCTATGGCTACACCTTC	CASSYSGTPGAYGYTF
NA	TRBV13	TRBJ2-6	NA	TGTGCCAGCAGCTTAGGACACCCCTCTGGGGCCAACGTCCTGACTTTC	CASSLGHPSGANVLTF
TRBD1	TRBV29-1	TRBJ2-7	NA	TGCAGCGTTGTGGACACAGGGGTTGCGTACGAGCAGTACTTC	CSVVDTGVAYEQYF
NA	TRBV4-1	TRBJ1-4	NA	TGCGCCAGCAGCCTCGCCGGAGGGGTCGCGGGAAAACTGTTTTTT	CASSLAGGVAGKLFF
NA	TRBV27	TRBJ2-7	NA	TGTGCCAGCAGTCGCCAGGGGGGCGAGCAGTACTTC	CASSRQGGEQYF
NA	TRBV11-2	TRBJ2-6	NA	TGTGCCAGCAGACGCCCAGGGGCTGGGGCCAACGTCCTGACTTTC	CASRRPGAGANVLTF
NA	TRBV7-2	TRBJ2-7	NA	TGTGCCAGCAGCTTAAGGGGGGGGGAATCCTACGAGCAGTACTTC	CASSLRGGESYEQYF
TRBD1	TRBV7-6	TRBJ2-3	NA	TGTGCCAGCAGCTTACAGGGGGCACTCACAGATACGCAGTATTTT	CASSLQGALTDTQYF
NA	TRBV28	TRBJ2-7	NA	TGTGCCAGCAGAGGAGCGGACAGACTCTACGAGCAGTACTTC	CASRGADRLYEQYF
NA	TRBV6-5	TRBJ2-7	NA	TGTGCCAGCAGTTACTCAGGAAGAGGGGGCGAGCAGTACTTC	CASSYSGRGGEQYF
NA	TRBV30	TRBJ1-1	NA	TGTGCCTGGAGTCCACTAGGCTACACTGAAGCTTTCTTT	CAWSPLGYTEAFF
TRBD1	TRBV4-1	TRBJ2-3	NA	TGCGCCAGCAGCCAAAAGAGACAGGGGGCTAAAGATACGCAGTATTTT	CASSQKRQGAKDTQYF
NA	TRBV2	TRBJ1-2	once	TGTGCCAGCAGTGCGGGAGGTTCTAACTATGGCTACACCTTC	CASSAGGSNYGYTF
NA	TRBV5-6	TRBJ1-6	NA	TGTGCCAGCAGCTTGGAATTCACGGGAGATACTTCACCCCTCCACTTT	CASSLEFTGDTSPLHF
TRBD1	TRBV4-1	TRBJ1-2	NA	TGCGCCAGCAGCCAAGTTCAGGGGGCCCACTATGGCTACACCTTC	CASSQVQGAHYGYTF
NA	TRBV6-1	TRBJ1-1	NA	TGTGCCAGCAGTGAATGGCAGGATTACCCCCTGAACACTGAAGCTTTCTTT	CASSEWQDYPLNTEAFF
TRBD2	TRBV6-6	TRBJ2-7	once	TGTGCCAGCAGTTACTCTCCGCGGGGGGCGGACGAGCAGTACTTC	CASSYSPRGADEQYF
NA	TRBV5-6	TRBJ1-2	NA	TGTGCCAGCAGCTCCGGACACAACTATGGCTACACCTTC	CASSSGHNYGYTF